This T cell receptor beta chain was retrieved from a study of T cells after yellow fever vaccination. Regarding the study as a whole: Post-booster repertoires again held most primary-vaccination clones (roughly 95% CD4, 88% CD8). Faster peaking, at day 5 versus 15, marked a secondary response that was weaker.

TCR cDNA was made by 5'RACE template switching, adding a universal primer site and UMIs. TCRdb independently ran MiXCR on the 5' RACE reads; one entry per CDR3 protein. This table has about 510,000 distinct CDR3 sequences, about a fifth appearing once. The CDR3 loop spans 11 amino acids. V shed 5 bases and J shed 5 bases, with 4 bases lying between them. Germline V lookup: CDR1 ENHRY, CDR2 SYGVKD. This clonotype came up a few times. Its antigen is unknown. The source was PBMCs, collected less than 25 days after the first yellow fever vaccination. The TCR comes from a man younger than 35 who received the YFV17D yellow fever vaccine. The chain couples TRBV10-3 to TRBJ2-1; the D is unclear. CDR3 nucleotide sequence: TGTGCCATCAGTCAGCACAATGAGCAGTTCTTC. Translation gives CAISQHNEQFF.